The subject of this entry is one T cell receptor beta chain. What it recognizes is unknown. Study findings and constraints: Greatest tumor Treg TCR overlap was with tumor naive CD4+ cells. The TCR gene usage of tumor memory CD4+ T cells clustered together with blood and lymph node memory CD4+ cells and with lymph node naive CD4+ cells.

Constant-region reverse primers amplified full-length variable regions, followed by semi-nested Nested Universal Primer A PCR. TCRdb re-derived calls from the 5' RACE reads in MiXCR, one entry per CDR3 protein. Here the sample spans 40,000 to 55,000 distinct CDR3 sequences, around 23% being singletons. Tregs were sorted as CD4+CD25+CD127-/low cells. Germline loops: CDR1 SGHTA, CDR2 FQGNSA. The CDR3 consists of 19 residues. The trim removed 4 bases at V and 4 bases at J, leaving 10 bases unmatched. The sequence was obtained from a female donor with breast cancer. The sample comprised Tregs sorted from a lymph node. The rearrangement uses TRBV7-2 and TRBJ2-2; 15 bases are a match to TRBD2. In DNA, the CDR3 is TGTGCCAGCAGCTCAACGACCGGGACTAGCGGGAGGATCACCGGGGAGCTGTTTTTT. Residues: CASSSTTGTSGRITGELFF. Full variable domain (rest looked up from reference TRBV7-2 and TRBJ2-2): GAGVSQSPSNKVTEKGKDVELRCDPISGHTALYWYRQSLGQGLEFLIYFQGNSAPDKSGLPSDRFSAERTGGSVSTLTIQRTQQEDSAVYLCASSSTTGTSGRITGELFFGEGSRLTVL.